These 18 T cell receptor beta chains originate from one sample sequenced in a study of shared clonotypes between healthy human individuals. The table came from immunoSEQ multiplex PCR; TCRdb's copy has only in-frame clones and leaves some out. The data show fewer than 2.5 million clones, roughly 93% seen once. The sample taken for sequencing was naive CD4+ T cells from PBMCs. The subset is: CD45RA+ positively selected. These receptors were obtained from a man in his late teens or twenties in good health. Some clones in this sample may be carry-over from other donors' samples.

J is TRBJ1-4 and V is TRBV28; D might be TRBD1 (5 bases). V lost 6 bases and J lost 6, with 20 bases in between. The germline V gene has CDR1 MDHEN and CDR2 SYDVKM. The CDR3 length is 16 residues. This CDR3 reads CASSRPGGAWDEKLFF. The CDR3 nucleotides are TGTGCCAGCAGCCGCCCCGGTGGGGCTTGGGATGAAAAACTGTTTTTT.

The gene calls are TRBV4-2 and TRBJ1-1; D gene uncertain. V was clipped by 5 bases and J by 3 bases, with 10 bases between them. Germline CDR1 and CDR2: LGHNA and YNFKEQ. This CDR3 spans 13 amino acids. CDR3 nucleotide sequence: TGTGCCAGCAGCGAGGACGGGCACACTGAAGCTTTCTTT. Translation: CASSEDGHTEAFF.

The CDR3 is CASSLASSSGNTIYF. The CDR3 region has the DNA TGTGCCAGCAGCTTAGCTTCTTCCTCTGGAAACACCATATATTTT. The V call is TRBV7-3, the J call TRBJ1-3, with D hard to call. CDR3 length equals 15 residues. The V end was cut by 2 bases, the J end by 0 bases, with 8 bases between. Germline CDR1 reads SGHTA; CDR2 reads FQGTGA. Filled out from reference TRBV7-3 and TRBJ1-3, the complete variable domain reads GAGVSQTPSNKVTEKGKYVELRCDPISGHTALYWYRQSLGQGPEFLIYFQGTGAADDSGLPNDRFFAVRPEGSVSTLKIQRTERGDSAVYLCASSLASSSGNTIYFGEGSWLTVV.

To note about this clone: This specimen includes other DNA sequences encoding the same CDR3. The V gene is TRBV7-9, the J gene TRBJ1-1; D uncertain. This CDR3 spans 13 amino acids. V lost 2 bases to trimming and J lost 1 base, with 5 bases between them. In germline, CDR1 is SEHNR, CDR2 FQNEAQ (reference sequence). The CDR3 region is CASSLTANTEAFF. DNA for the CDR3: TGTGCCAGCAGCTTAACGGCGAACACTGAAGCTTTCTTT. Together with reference TRBV7-9 and TRBJ1-1, the CDR3 gives the full variable domain: DTGVSQNPRHKITKRGQNVTFRCDPISEHNRLYWYRQTLGQGPEFLTYFQNEAQLEKSRLLSDRFSAERPKGSFSTLEIQRTEQGDSAMYLCASSLTANTEAFFGQGTRLTVV.

CDR3 region: CASSRNGGFQETQYF. In DNA form, the CDR3 reads TGTGCCAGCAGCCGTAACGGGGGGTTCCAAGAGACCCAGTACTTC. The genes are TRBV11-2 and TRBJ2-5; 7 bases are shared with TRBD2. Per germline, CDR1 SGHAT and CDR2 FQNNGV. With 5 bases clipped from V and 1 base from J, the junction kept 7 bases outside the gene matches. CDR3 length: 15 residues.

V usage is TRBV28 and J usage is TRBJ2-4; TRBD2 aligns across 8 bases. Germline values: CDR1 MDHEN, CDR2 SYDVKM. The CDR3 spans 17 residues. The trim removed 5 bases at V and 3 bases at J, leaving 12 bases unmatched. The CDR3 protein is CASSTRGSGELKNIQYF. CDR3 nucleotides: TGTGCCAGCAGTACCCGGGGTAGCGGGGAGCTCAAAAACATTCAGTACTTC.

This chain connects TRBV6-1 to TRBJ2-1; TRBD2 is a possible D gene (5 bases). Germline CDR1 reads MNHNS; CDR2 reads SASEGT. V lost 0 bases and J 7 bases, leaving 16 bases between the germline ends. The CDR3 loop spans 16 amino acids. DNA for the CDR3: TGTGCCAGCAGTGAAGCGCTTCTGATAGCGTGGAATGAGCAGTTCTTC. Its protein is CASSEALLIAWNEQFF.

The rearrangement joins TRBV28 to TRBJ1-3; no clear D. Germline loops: CDR1 MDHEN, CDR2 SYDVKM. This CDR3 has 12 amino acids. Trimming stripped 7 bases from V and 3 bases from J, with 7 bases between. CDR3 sequence: CASTTVGNTIYF. CDR3 bases: TGTGCCAGCACTACAGTTGGAAACACCATATATTTT. The variable domain in full, completed from reference TRBV28 and TRBJ1-3, reads DVKVTQSSRYLVKRTGEKVFLECVQDMDHENMFWYRQDPGLGLRLIYFSYDVKMKEKGDIPEGYSVSREKKERFSLILESASTNQTSMYLCASTTVGNTIYFGEGSWLTVV.

In nucleotides, the CDR3 is TGTGCCAGCTCACGGACCGTCTCGGGCACTGAAGCTTTCTTT. As protein: CASSRTVSGTEAFF. This chain joins TRBV18 and TRBJ1-1; D call uncertain. V was clipped by 4 bases and J by 4 bases, with 13 bases between them. The germline CDR1 and CDR2 sequences are KGHSH and LQKENI. The CDR3 is 14 residues long.

This clone was seen a handful of times. The rearrangement joins TRBV10-3 to TRBJ1-1, with TRBD1 as a possible D gene (6 bases). This CDR3 region has 15 residues. The germline V and J ends were trimmed by 9 bases and 3 bases, with 20 bases remaining between them. CDR1 ENHRY and CDR2 SYGVKD come from the germline V gene. CDR3 amino acids: CAIRTVNAGDTEAFF. In DNA form, the CDR3 reads TGTGCCATTAGGACAGTTAATGCGGGGGACACTGAAGCTTTCTTT.

In DNA, the CDR3 is TGTGCCAGCAGCCCCCAAGCGGGAGTCCCTGAGGATACGCAGTATTTT. It specifies CASSPQAGVPEDTQYF. The rearrangement links TRBV9 to TRBJ2-3; 8 bases are shared with TRBD2. Germline V lookup: CDR1 SGDLS, CDR2 YYNGEE. The CDR3 covers 16 residues. J was trimmed by 6 bases and V by 4 bases; bases with no gene match: 13.

The chain recombines TRBV29-1 with TRBJ2-3; perhaps TRBD1 as D (6 bases). Germline V gives CDR1 SQVTM, CDR2 ANQGSEA. The ends were cut back, 2 bases at V and 1 base at J, with 13 bases in the middle. The CDR3 contains 15 residues. The CDR3 sequence is CSVELQGRRTDTQYF. The CDR3 DNA reads as TGCAGCGTTGAATTACAGGGAAGGCGCACAGATACGCAGTATTTT.

J is TRBJ1-1 and V is TRBV30, with TRBD1 as a possible D gene (5 bases). Germline V gene lookup returns CDR1 GTSNPN and CDR2 SVGIG (reference sequence). The CDR3 runs to 11 residues. Deletions cut 3 bases from V and 7 bases from J, with 9 bases between. In DNA, the CDR3 is TGTGCCTGGAGAGGACACCTTGAAGCTTTCTTT. Its protein product is CAWRGHLEAFF.

The chain uses TRBV14 and TRBJ2-2; no clear D. Looked up from germline, CDR1 is SGHDN and CDR2 is FVKESK. The V gene lost 4 bases and the J gene lost 5 bases, with 14 bases spanning the gap. There are 15 residues in the CDR3. The CDR3 region is CASSPWKGSTGELFF. DNA for the CDR3: TGTGCCAGCAGCCCGTGGAAGGGATCGACCGGGGAGCTGTTTTTT.

The chain is built from TRBV15 and TRBJ1-5; D is unclear. Per the germline V gene, CDR1 is LNHNV and CDR2 is YYDKDF (reference sequence). This CDR3 has 14 residues. Trimming pared 7 bases from V and 3 bases from J, leaving 13 bases between. The CDR3 loop is CATTQGRANQPQHF. In nucleotides, the CDR3 is TGTGCCACCACCCAAGGCCGTGCCAATCAGCCCCAGCATTTT.

V is TRBV28 and J is TRBJ2-1, with no clear D. The germline CDR1 and CDR2 sequences are MDHEN and SYDVKM. The CDR3 has 12 residues. The V end lost 2 bases, the J end lost 10 bases, and 9 bases lay between the germline ends. CDR3 residues: CASSLTAPEQFF. The CDR3 DNA follows: TGTGCCAGCAGTTTAACGGCTCCCGAGCAGTTCTTC.

The chain has TRBV28 and TRBJ1-3; D call uncertain. This CDR3 contains 15 residues. In germline, CDR1 is MDHEN, CDR2 SYDVKM. The V gene lost 3 bases and the J gene lost 2 bases, with 11 bases spanning the gap. The CDR3, as DNA: TGTGCCAGCAGTTTGCAAGGGTTCGCTGGAAACACCATATATTTT. It yields the protein CASSLQGFAGNTIYF.

Concerning this clone: Given a much more abundant clone one base away, this may be a read error. The rearrangement links TRBV7-3 to TRBJ1-1; D remains ambiguous. With 2 bases removed from V and 1 base from J, the gap between germline ends came to 5 bases. This CDR3 is built from 13 residues. The germline gives CDR1 SGHTA, CDR2 FQGTGA. In nucleotides, the CDR3 is TGTGCCAGCAGCTTACATGGGAACACTGAAGCTTTCTTT. It codes for CASSLHGNTEAFF.